A selection of T cell receptor beta chains follows, all from one sample in a study of identifying expanded T cells in peripheral blood. Sequenced by immunoSEQ multiplex PCR; TCRdb stores in-frame clones only, minus some. Found here are 91,000 or so clones, more than 70% of them singletons; the top ten hold roughly 3.9%. Sequenced material: blood. Source of these receptors: a person between 18 and 75 years old in good health. Both conserved end residues are part of each CDR3.

TRBJ2-5,TRBV10-2,CASRYQETQYF
TRBJ2-7,TRBV27,CASNPGGGNYEQYF
TRBJ1-1,TRBV7-3,CASSLTSQSEAFF
TRBJ1-1,TRBV5-1,CASSFGRGSEAFF
TRBJ1-4,TRBV2,CASSGATGGPEKLFF
TRBJ2-7,TRBV19,CASSLDTAEQYF
TRBJ1-4,TRBV11-2,CASSSDRDNEKLFF
TRBJ2-7,TRBV7-2,CASSLGGTSAYEQYF
TRBJ1-2,TRBV27,CASSSQRQHNYGYTF
TRBJ2-1,TRBV7-3,CASSSLGDSGGRNEQFF
TRBJ2-5,TRBV30,CALEGEETQYF
TRBJ1-5,TRBV30,CAWSVRGAGPQHF
TRBJ2-5,TRBV30,CAWSLNRGRETQYF
TRBJ2-1,TRBV5-1,CASSLLRSVGNEQFF
TRBJ1-1,TRBV5-8,CASSLFAGGNTEAFF
TRBJ1-1,TRBV6-5,CASRQNLLNTEAFF
TRBJ1-4,TRBV11-2,CASSSPTGAAEKLFF
TRBJ2-1,TRBV6-4,CASSETSGSTDEQFF
TRBJ2-7,TRBV28,CASRLAGAAYEQYF
TRBJ2-1,TRBV19,CASSMVGGTNEQFF
TRBJ1-2,TRBV6-1,CASRMNDGSWSGYTF
TRBJ2-1,TRBV7-9,CASSLRSDNNEQFF
TRBJ2-5,TRBV4-1,CASSQALAGSEQYF
TRBJ2-2,TRBV2,CASSEGLVGELFF
TRBJ2-1,TRBV4-3,CASSQDRAGATNEQFF
TRBJ2-3,TRBV13,CASSPRITDTQYF
TRBJ2-5,TRBV27,CASSPLGDREETQYF
TRBJ2-1,TRBV19,CASSIRGQGARNNEQFF
TRBJ1-2,TRBV9,CASSPESQPNYGYTF
TRBJ1-4,TRBV30,CAWDQGEYEKLFF
TRBJ2-7,TRBV15,CATSRAGGSSYEQYF
TRBJ1-4,TRBV29-1,CSVRFQGSSEKLFF
TRBJ2-7,TRBV7-8,CASSSELGLAGNTYEQYF
TRBJ2-7,TRBV5-4,CASSPSAGTPIQREQYF
TRBJ2-7,TRBV7-3,CASSSKGFRGDEQYF
TRBJ2-5,TRBV4-1,CASSQEGETQYF
TRBJ2-7,TRBV6-6,CASSLNRDRSSYEQYF
TRBJ2-3,TRBV11-2,CASRPQGTDTQYF
TRBJ2-2,TRBV2,CASNRAPDTGELFF
TRBJ1-4,TRBV19,CASSIRAAFNEKLFF
TRBJ2-7,TRBV5-4,CASSSTVGNEQYF